This TCR beta chain originates from a study of cytomegalovirus exposure and HLA in healthy donors. Study results and caveats: Cytomegalovirus status, reportedly, was diagnosed with high specificity and sensitivity by the classifier. That first-cohort TCR clusters tended to co-occur in the 130 or so validation repertoires was found in a later analysis.

In the case of this clone: Its antigen is as yet unknown.

The CDR3 is 16 amino acids. V shed 5 bases, J shed 0 bases, and the junction held 5 bases outside the gene matches. Germline CDR1 GTSNPN, CDR2 SVGIG (reference sequence). Method: immunoSEQ multiplex PCR; TCRdb's copy keeps in-frame clones and lacks some. The sample holds around 150,000 clones; roughly nine tenths are singletons and the top ten take over 2.5%. This clonotype was sampled from a woman under 30 in good health and CMV-seropositive. Sequencing input: PBMCs. The chain joins TRBV30 to TRBJ2-3; the match to TRBD2 covers 13 bases. The CDR3 loop reads CAWSGLAGTSTDTQYF. The CDR3 nucleotides read TGTGCCTGGTCGGGACTAGCGGGAACGAGCACAGATACGCAGTATTTT.